The present entry profiles one T cell receptor (beta chain) with its context. What it binds is unknown. This sample stems from a study of T cell repertoires in cytomegalovirus infection. Across the study: An indication of both CMV infection and matching HLA type came from public TCR beta signatures. Study-wide results and caveats: Public TCR beta family frequency separated CMV-and-HLA carriers, including in an independent cohort.

TCRdb fed the reads into MiXCR, producing one record per CDR3 protein. Found here are hundreds of thousands of distinct CDR3 sequences, about 31% of them singletons; the top ten hold under 15%. The trim removed 2 bases at V and 5 bases at J, leaving 7 bases unmatched. CDR1 is MNHEY, CDR2 SVGEGT, per germline. There are 16 residues in the CDR3. The receptor was isolated from a human donor in good health (CMV status not recorded). Some clones in this sample may be carry-over from other donors' samples. Sequences were derived from cultured CD8+ T cells from PBMCs, sampled from culture after CMV antigen stimulation. The chain couples TRBV6-2 or TRBV6-3 to TRBJ2-5; 11 bases are shared with TRBD1. As DNA, the CDR3 is TGTGCCAGCAGTTACGCGGACAGGGGGCTCCATGAGACCCAGTACTTC. This codes for CASSYADRGLHETQYF.